The text below deals with one TCR beta chain. In the original processing: By means of reference gene primer amplification, nucleated cell counts were estimated. Produced via immunoSEQ multiplex PCR; TCRdb's table is partial and in-frame only. V, J and clone size are taken as reported in that table, and D and trimming were inferred from the DNA itself. The sample carries some 200,000 clones, about 75% recorded once. The data were obtained in a study of blood T cell repertoires in COVID-19. The CDR3 loop spans 15 amino acids. Germline lookup yields CDR1 SQVTM and CDR2 ANQGSEA. V dropped 6 bases and J dropped 2; count of bases not matched to a gene: 7.

The chain employs TRBV29-1 and TRBJ2-3; 11 bases agree with TRBD2. This TCR came from a woman aged 70-85 years with acute or convalescent COVID-19. Sequencing input: peripheral blood. The CDR3 region has the DNA TGCAGCGTCAGAGGGACTAGCGGACTCACAGATACGCAGTATTTT. Its translation is CSVRGTSGLTDTQYF.